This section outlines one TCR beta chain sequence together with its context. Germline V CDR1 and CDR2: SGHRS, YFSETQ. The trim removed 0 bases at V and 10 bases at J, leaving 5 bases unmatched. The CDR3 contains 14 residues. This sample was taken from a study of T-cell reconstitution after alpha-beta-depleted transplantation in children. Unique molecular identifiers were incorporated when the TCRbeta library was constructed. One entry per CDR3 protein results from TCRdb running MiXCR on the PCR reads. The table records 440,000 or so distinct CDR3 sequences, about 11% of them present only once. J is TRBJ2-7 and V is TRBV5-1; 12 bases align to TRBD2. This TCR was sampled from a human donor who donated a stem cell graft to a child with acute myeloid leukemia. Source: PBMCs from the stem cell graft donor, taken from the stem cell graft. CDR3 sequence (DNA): TGCGCCAGCAGCTTGGGACGGGGACTAGCGGGTCAGTACTTC. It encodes CASSLGRGLAGQYF.